This record covers a single TCR beta chain. Its recognized antigen is unknown. Base qualities are not recorded, but no much larger clone differs from it by a single base. Libraries were prepared through the immunoSEQ multiplex PCR assay. A mixture of 60 forward primers for TCR Vbeta segments and 13 reverse primers for TCR Jbeta segments was used in the multiplex PCR. The CDR3 region of rearranged TCR beta genes was amplified from genomic DNA with a multiplex PCR assay. The Illumina HiSeq System was used to sequence the amplified TCR beta libraries as 87-base-pair reads. The authors processed their data as follows. A later analysis tallied around 87 million unique TCR beta chains across the 666 repertoires, and approximately 12 million of those chains were shared by two or more donors. Raw reads were error-corrected and collapsed into unique sequences by a nearest-neighbor algorithm in which closely related sequences were merged to remove PCR and sequencing errors. V, D and J gene segments were assigned by aligning CDR3 sequences to IMGT reference sequences. Each retained sequence needed at least a six-nucleotide match to both a V gene segment and a J gene segment. A rearrangement was called productive if the CDR3 had no stop codons and remained in frame with V and J, and every other rearrangement was called non-productive. Following IMGT convention, CDR3 was defined as the stretch from the second conserved V-encoded cysteine up to the conserved J-encoded phenylalanine. Sequences without an unambiguous match to a single V gene segment were excluded from the earlier analysis of 500 to 700 of the donors. In an earlier analysis of several hundred of the donors, a V segment was called functional when productive rearrangements were above 56.7%, and segregating when the standard deviation between donors exceeded 5%. A statistical classification framework was built to diagnose cytomegalovirus status from the catalog of TCR beta chain sequences. A later analysis assigned V and J genes by comparing TCR nucleotide sequences with IMGT/GENE-DB human TR gene sequences. A later analysis assigned CDR3 sequences and most-parsimonious VDJ recombination scenarios with the TCRdist pipeline. In a later analysis, each TCR beta chain was defined by its CDR3 amino acid sequence together with its V-gene family, and reads lacking a unique V-gene family were excluded. A later analysis removed several hundred highly shared, low-generation-probability nucleotide sequences to deal with suspected cross-contamination and a sequencing artifact. In a later analysis, a clonal expansion index was calculated for each public chain from normalized within-repertoire ranks of inferred template counts. A later analysis computed generation probabilities with a VDJ recombination model fitted to out-of-frame rearrangements, and checked the results against IGoR. In a later analysis, hypergeometric tests were used to score TCR-TCR, TCR-HLA and TCR-CMV co-occurrence, with a repertoire-size bias correction applied to TCR pairs. A later analysis estimated false discovery rates by permuting HLA or CMV assignments 20 times. A later analysis grouped co-occurring TCRs with DBSCAN, adding TCRdist sequence similarity when clustering within HLA-allele-positive subsets. Repertoires with fewer than 30,000 or more than 120,000 public chains were left out of co-occurrence clustering, as were about 5 repertoires with anomalous nucleotide sharing. TCRdb mirrors the immuneACCESS table, restricted to in-frame sequences. Some clones are absent from its copies; in checked studies, under half trace to an unresolved V gene, and the reason for the others is unknown. For V, J and clone size, that table is used; D and trimming come from the DNA. The sample data list about 77,000 clones, and 75% to 80% of these were observed just once. The leading ten clones occupy 4% to 4.5% of the sample.

The data originate from a study of cytomegalovirus exposure and HLA in healthy donors (dated by TCRdb to the late 2010s). About the study as a whole: An earlier analysis of approximately 550 of the donors reported approximately 290 Gb of sequence data and 117 million unique TCR beta sequences from 150 million to 200 million T cells. An early release covering just under 650 HLA-typed donors comprised about 310 gigabases of sequencing data and 85 million or so unique TCR sequences. Of the 300 to 500 genotyped donors, approximately 80% were placed in the genetic ancestry cluster associated with self-reported Caucasian donors. The study aimed to test whether cataloging public T cell receptors could reveal signatures of past pathogen exposure. The T cell repertoires of about 700 subjects were profiled by immunosequencing and related to cytomegalovirus serostatus. In addition to the first cohort of approximately 670 subjects, a separate validation cohort of some 120 different subjects was used. High-throughput TCR immunosequencing, statistical association of individual TCRs with disease status, and machine learning were combined to predict cytomegalovirus infection status. In a later analysis, previously published TCR beta repertoires from 500 to 750 donors were re-analyzed and high-resolution HLA genotyping was added so that TCR occurrence patterns could be studied. Rather than using new phenotypic data, the later analysis identified candidate immune exposures from TCR beta sequences and from how often those sequences occurred across donors. An earlier analysis of nearly 600 of the donors applied high-throughput TCR beta sequencing to assess whether each TCR beta V gene segment acted as functional or pseudogenic. Donor age, sex, ethnicity and CMV serostatus were compiled alongside the repertoire data. Genome-wide SNP genotypes for about 65% of the 666 donors were used in a later genetic analysis, which treated that subset as a discovery cohort. All discovery cohort repertoires had been generated on a single sequencing platform. Class I and class II HLA loci were covered by the typing at four-digit resolution. The number of typed donors differed by locus: roughly 620-640 for A, B, C, DRB1 and DQB1; 522 for DQA1; 606 for DPA1; and roughly 470 for DPB1. Roughly 5 DR-DQ haplotypes were handled as single units for association and clustering, since linkage in the cohort was strong. Among 398 genotyped donors of the cohort, an average of roughly 240,000 unique TCR beta nucleotide sequences were sequenced per donor, roughly 20% of them non-productive.

Study-wide conclusions, independent of this receptor: Linkage disequilibrium might explain the correlated functional status among segregating V segments, but an unknown experimental factor could not be excluded. In an earlier analysis of approximately 590 of the donors, most TCR beta V segments were observed in productive rearrangements about 87% or about 30% of the time, broadly matching IMGT annotations. Roughly uniform sequencing depth across donors was assumed in presence/absence analyses, although this assumption may not hold. A cluster of highly shared sequence variants was judged likely to be a technical artifact of the sequencing pipeline. In a later genetic analysis, fewer N-insertions in productive TCRs were reported among donors in an Asian-associated ancestry cluster than the roughly 700-donor mean. Because the 87-base-pair reads could not distinguish some IMGT-functional V segments, including TRBV6-2 and TRBV6-3, those segments were excluded. The classifier was reported to diagnose cytomegalovirus status with high specificity and sensitivity in both the original cohort and the validation cohort. In a later analysis, 16,951 TCR beta sequences were associated with specific HLA alleles at a false discovery rate of 0.05. In a later analysis, HLA-associated TCR beta chains were found to be more clonally expanded and to have lower generation probabilities than equally common non-associated chains. In a later analysis, the rate of TCR association differed among HLA loci, with DRB1 alleles having the most associated TCRs and HLA-C alleles having the fewest. A total of 150 to 200 TCR beta chains were listed by the study as associated with cytomegalovirus. When HLA alleles, especially DR and DQ, strongly co-occurred, attributing TCR associations to individual alleles was difficult. For the cohort, immune exposure information was limited to CMV serostatus. According to a later analysis, most CMV-associated TCR beta chains appeared to be HLA-restricted, and the HLA associations seemed to be driven largely by CMV exposure. Because some donors lacked HLA typing at each locus, the association tests relied only on the typed subset. Only TCR beta chains were sequenced in this cohort, and the absence of alpha or paired-chain data limited detectable features. Some 16 rarely observed V segments, including chromosome 9 orphons, were excluded from the earlier analysis of some 590 of the donors because counts were too low. Most TCR sequences were observed very rarely across donors, whereas some public TCRs were present in many individuals. The authors suggested that the approach could potentially be generalized to other disease states and immunological phenotypes. A later analysis reported that several top co-occurrence clusters appeared linked to parvovirus B19, influenza, CMV and Epstein-Barr virus. Three of the identified cytomegalovirus-associated TCR beta chains were confirmed in vitro to be specific for cytomegalovirus antigens. An association between a missense DCLRE1C variant and V-gene and J-gene trimming of TCR beta chains was found in a later genetic analysis and replicated in an independent cohort. A further reported finding was that TCR beta sequences accurately predicted the HLA-A and HLA-B alleles for most subjects in the first cohort.

The trim is 5 bases for V and 6 bases for J, with a gap of 14 bases between the germline ends. CDR1 and CDR2 are drawn from the germline V gene: KGHSH, LQKENI. CDR3 length: 13 amino acids, cysteine to phenylalanine. Only the CDR3 DNA stays, 39 bases, in frame from base 1. In total, 600 or so healthy bone marrow donors made up the cohort. At the time of sampling, every cohort member was nominally healthy, though immune exposures that went unrecorded were likely present. The donor tested CMV seronegative, placing the donor among the approximately 360 seronegative members of the cohort. Every donor gave a peripheral blood sample, and the peripheral blood mononuclear cells from that sample were used for TCR beta sequencing. Genomic DNA was extracted from the blood cell samples with the Qiagen DNeasy Blood Extraction Kit.

Recombination connected TRBV18 to TRBJ2-7; the D segment cannot be called with confidence. This clonotype originated in a man aged 40-50 years in good health and CMV-seronegative. The material sequenced was PBMCs. The encoded CDR3 is CASSTRNAFEQYF. The nucleotides are TGTGCCAGCTCAACGCGCAATGCCTTCGAGCAGTACTTC.